The present T cell receptor beta chain was sequenced within a study of cytomegalovirus exposure and HLA in healthy donors. Study-level points and caveats: It was reported that TCR beta sequences correctly inferred the HLA-A and HLA-B alleles for most subjects. A later look showed TCR association rates differing by HLA locus, highest for DRB1 and lowest for HLA-C.

CDR1 is SGHTS, CDR2 YDEGEE, per germline. The CDR3 sequence is 16 residues long. The trim removed 4 bases at V and 2 bases at J, leaving 10 bases unmatched. It was with 60 Vbeta and 13 Jbeta primers that the PCR ran. This table comes from immunoSEQ multiplex PCR, and its TCRdb copy is limited to in-frame clones, with some not included. The sample gives over 140,000 clones, 80% of which show up once; 2% to 3% is in the top ten. Notes on this clone: Its antigen is currently unknown.

The sequenced sample consisted of PBMCs. The chain employs TRBV5-8 and TRBJ1-1; the match to TRBD1 covers 8 bases. The origin of this receptor is a man aged 50-59 years in good health and CMV-seronegative. The CDR3 DNA reads as TGTGCCAGCAGCAGTGGACAGGGATGGGTAAACACTGAAGCTTTCTTT. It encodes CASSSGQGWVNTEAFF.